This TCR beta chain was sequenced during a study of blood T cell repertoires in COVID-19. Libraries were prepared by immunoSEQ multiplex PCR; TCRdb keeps only in-frame clonotypes and omits some of them. The data hold about 190,000 clones, with roughly 91% observed a single time. CDR1 is SGDLS and CDR2 is YYNGEE in the germline V gene. Trimming cost V 4 bases and J 5 bases; bases outside gene matches: 8. This CDR3 contains 14 residues. The origin of this receptor is a human donor in a cohort sampled during active COVID-19. Sequencing was carried out using peripheral blood. V and J are TRBV9 and TRBJ2-7, with TRBD1 identical over 8 bases. The CDR3 here is CASSTRTGSDEQYF. For the CDR3, the DNA is TGTGCCAGCAGCACTCGGACAGGGTCCGACGAGCAGTACTTC.